Shown below are 16 T cell receptor beta chains from a single sample sequenced in a study of tumor-infiltrating lymphocytes in primary liver carcinoma (dated by TCRdb to between 2016 and 2019). Sequencing relied on an Illumina HiSeq 2500. Starting from approximately 500 ng total RNA, TCRbeta-specific cDNA was produced by reverse transcription with a constant-region primer and ProtoScript II reverse transcriptase. Construction of the TCRbeta libraries relied on three nested rounds of multiplex PCR, following a slightly modified ARM-PCR procedure. Each of the first two PCR rounds ran for around 9 cycles and used multiplex TRBV1-TRBV30 forward primers together with a Cbeta reverse primer. TCRdb handled the public reads itself, with Q25 trimming in fastp and clone calling in MiXCR, and kept productive beta chains. One record per CDR3 amino acid sequence lists the most common genes and DNA. The sample contains fewer than 70,000 distinct CDR3 sequences, 70% to 85% of them found a single time. The ten largest clones represent 57% of the sample.

Total RNA and DNA were co-extracted from 20-30 mg of bulk tissue with the AllPrep DNA/RNA mini kit, without cell sorting. Sequencing was carried out using liver tumor tissue from sampling region 2. In the paper's terms, the cell subset or site label means: tumor region T2, inferior pole. These TCRs come from a man aged 40-55 years with primary liver carcinoma and hepatitis B virus infection.

About this clonotype itself: The conserved closing phenylalanine or tryptophan is absent in this CDR3, likely reflecting a read error. The chain is built from TRBV7-9 and TRBJ2-1; D possibly corresponds to TRBD1 (6 bases). There are 17 residues in the CDR3. Germline CDR1 reads SEHNR; CDR2 reads FQNEAQ (reference sequence). V lost 6 bases, J lost 7 bases, and 25 bases lay in between. The CDR3 region has the DNA TGTGCCAGCAGTTTACCATATCAGGGGCCTAAAAGAAATGAGCAGTTCCTC. It specifies CASSLPYQGPKRNEQFL.

The count of this clonotype is one. V usage is TRBV10-3 and J usage is TRBJ1-5, with unresolved D. The V end lost 10 bases, the J end lost 5 bases, and 18 bases lay between the germline ends. Germline V CDR1 and CDR2: ENHRY, SYGVKD. This CDR3 has 14 residues. For the CDR3, the DNA is TGTGCCAAGAGTGAGTACGAGGGCGATCAGCCCCAGCATTTT. It is translated as CAKSEYEGDQPQHF.

On this clonotype itself: Relative to the germline gene, one junction end is altered; a read error may explain this. J is TRBJ2-5 and V is TRBV11-2, with D possibly matching TRBD2 (5 bases). From germline, CDR1 is SGHAT and CDR2 FQNNGV. This CDR3 spans 18 amino acids. CDR3 amino acids: CANSLAMLTLGKKETQYF. The CDR3 nucleotides read TGTGCCAACAGCTTAGCGATGCTAACCCTGGGAAAGAAAGAGACCCAGTACTTC.

Of note for this clonotype: A read error may explain this, as a much larger clone is one base away. V usage is TRBV24-1 and J usage is TRBJ2-3; the match to TRBD2 covers 7 bases. The CDR3 is 15 amino acids. The V gene end was trimmed by 3 bases and the J gene end by 6 bases; junction bases not matched to a gene: 8. Germline V gene lookup returns CDR1 KGHDR and CDR2 SFDVKD. The CDR3 sequence: CATSDQGSGTDTQYF. The DNA for the CDR3 is TGTGCCACCAGTGATCAGGGAAGCGGGACGGATACGCAGTATTTT.

In its sample, this clonotype was seen a few times. The rearrangement uses TRBV29-1 and TRBJ2-5; D is perhaps TRBD1 or TRBD2 (5 bases each). The CDR3 extends over 13 amino acids. CDR1 and CDR2 (germline): SQVTM, ANQGSEA. In DNA, the CDR3 is TGCAGTGTCCACACTGGGACGGATGAACCCCAGTACTTC. It codes for CSVHTGTDEPQYF. Variable domain in full (rest from reference TRBV29-1 and TRBJ2-5): SAVISQKPSRDICQRGTSLTIQCQVDSQVTMMFWYRQQPGQSLTLIATANQGSEATYESGFVIDKFPISRPNLTFSTLTVSNMSPEDSSIYLCSVHTGTDEPQYFGPGTRLLVL.

Concerning this clonotype: A junction end diverges from the germline sequence, so it may reflect a read error. The chain is built from TRBV6-6 and TRBJ2-3; 7 nucleotides line up with TRBD1. This CDR3 spans 12 amino acids. CDR1 and CDR2 (germline): MNHNY, SVGAGI (reference sequence). CDR3 region: CTSNLGQETQYF. In DNA, the CDR3 is TGTACCAGCAATCTAGGACAGGAGACGCAGTATTTT.

Points on this clonotype: It is unclear where the CDR3 begins or ends on the DNA, so no DNA is shown, and the CDR3 is as TCRdb lists it. This chain joins TRBV11-2 and TRBJ2-5; the D segment call TRBD1 is taken from the table without a DNA check. The CDR3 length equals 20 residues, ends included. Germline V gene data show CDR1 as SGHAT and CDR2 as FQNNGV. The CDR3 sequence: CASSIYLCSGLTQGMETQYF.

On this clonotype: A much larger clone differs from this one at a single base, so this may be a read error. The V gene is TRBV29-1, the J gene TRBJ2-7; tentative D call: TRBD1 (9 bases). The germline gives CDR1 SQVTM, CDR2 ANQGSEA. There are 15 residues in the CDR3. The CDR3 nucleotides are TGCAGCGTCCGGGGGGGGGACAGGGAAACCTACGAGGAGTACTTC. Translation: CSVRGGDRETYEEYF.

Points on this clonotype: One junction end disagrees with the germline gene, perhaps due to a read error. The chain uses TRBV7-9 and TRBJ2-2; tentatively, D is TRBD2 (6 bases). The CDR3 covers 19 residues. The germline gives CDR1 SEHNR, CDR2 FQNEAQ (reference sequence). The CDR3 here is CASSHRTGVAGGQSGEPFF. CDR3 DNA: TGTGCCAGCAGCCATCGGACGGGAGTAGCTGGAGGGCAATCCGGGGAGCCGTTTTTT.

The CDR3 here is CAIQGGGVSTEAFF. For the CDR3, the DNA is TGTGCCATCCAAGGGGGAGGAGTGAGCACTGAAGCTTTCTTT. The J gene is TRBJ1-1, the V gene TRBV10-3; a possible D gene is TRBD1 (6 bases). CDR1 and CDR2 from the germline V gene are ENHRY and SYGVKD. Trimming removed 8 bases from V and 4 bases from J, with 17 bases in between. The CDR3 loop spans 14 amino acids.

The V call is TRBV11-2, the J call TRBJ2-5, with TRBD2 as a possible D gene (6 bases). The CDR3 length is 16 residues. Germline CDR1 reads SGHAT; CDR2 reads FQNNGV. As DNA, the CDR3 is TGTGTCTGCAGCCAAACTCCTGGCGGAGGGAGAGAGACCCAGTACTTC. Its protein product is CVCSQTPGGGRETQYF.

Points on this clonotype: A much bigger clone sits one base away, suggesting this may be a read error. The rearrangement uses TRBV7-9 and TRBJ1-1; tentatively, D is TRBD1 (6 bases). This CDR3 spans 15 amino acids. Germline-derived CDR1 and CDR2 are SEHNR and FQNEAQ (reference sequence). The CDR3: CASSVSPRGNSEAFF. CDR3 coding DNA: TGTGCCAGCAGCGTCTCACCGAGGGGGAACTCTGAAGCTTTCTTT.

The chain carries TRBV5-6 and TRBJ2-7; the D gene is possibly TRBD2 (7 bases). CDR1 is SGHDT and CDR2 is YYEEEE in the germline V gene. CDR3 length: 17 amino acids. Trimming removed 4 bases from V and 3 bases from J, with 23 bases in between. This chain's CDR3 is CASSVGASGISFYEQYF. The CDR3 bases are TGTGCCAGCAGCGTGGGGGCTAGCGGTATTAGCTTCTACGAGCAGTACTTC.

Concerning this clonotype: Germline is not matched at one junction end, which may reflect a read error. This sequence joins TRBV29-1 and TRBJ2-5, with a possible D match to TRBD1 (6 bases). Germline V lookup: CDR1 SQVTM, CDR2 ANQGSEA. This CDR3 contains 15 residues. The CDR3 bases are TGCAGCGTTGAAGCGGACTGGGGGCGAGCAGAGACCCAGTATTTC. Translation gives CSVEADWGRAETQYF.

To note about this clonotype: The conserved final phenylalanine or tryptophan is absent from the CDR3, which likely points to a read error. J is TRBJ2-1 and V is TRBV11-1; 8 bases are a match to TRBD2. The CDR3 is made up of 19 amino acids. Trimming removed 5 bases from V and 0 bases from J; junction bases left unmatched: 15. Germline CDR1 and CDR2: SGHAT and FQDESV (reference sequence). CDR3 sequence (DNA): TGTGCCAGCAGCCCTCCCCCTGCTAGCGGGTTTAGCTCCTACAATGAGCAGTTCCTC. Translation: CASSPPPASGFSSYNEQFL.

This clonotype was detected only a few times. CDR3 protein: CASSSGGIGELFF. For the CDR3, the DNA is TGTGCCAGCAGCTCCGGAGGCATCGGGGAGCTGTTTTTT. The genes are TRBV7-3 and TRBJ2-2; the D gene is possibly TRBD2 (5 bases). This CDR3 is 13 amino acids long. Germline V CDR1 and CDR2: SGHTA, FQGTGA. V was clipped by 4 bases and J by 7 bases, with 10 bases between them.